There are a few counts of the clone carrying this T cell receptor (beta chain). Its antigen is unidentified. This entry comes from a study of T cells in Graves' hyperthyroidism and ophthalmopathy. An absence of ophthalmopathy progression within 18 months meant stable Graves' hyperthyroidism. Lactation, pregnancy, other autoimmune disease or uncontrolled infection excluded patients. Clinicians diagnosed patients from clinical symptoms, serum thyroxine and TRAb, thyroid ultrasound and orbital computed tomography. Findings and caveats of the study: In simple terms, a model built on 13 V-J features told ophthalmopathy apart from stable hyperthyroidism.

The TCR beta CDR3 regions underwent amplification using RNA transcripts as the source. TCR CDR3 underwent first-round RT-PCR with the HTBI primer set. TCRdb reanalysed the multiplex PCR reads using MiXCR and keeps one entry per CDR3 protein. This table has 560,000 or so distinct CDR3 sequences, under 60% appearing once. Sequenced sample: peripheral blood or thyroid tissue (not recorded which). The receptor was derived from a young woman with Graves' hyperthyroidism.

DNA of the CDR3: TGTGCCAGCAGTGGCGCGCCCGGGACAGGGGCAAATCAGCCCCAGCATTTT. Its protein product is CASSGAPGTGANQPQHF. The chain uses TRBV2 and TRBJ1-5, with 10 bases matching TRBD1. After removal of 4 bases from V and 4 bases from J, the junction contained 10 bases not matched to a gene. The CDR3 covers 17 residues. Germline V lookup: CDR1 SNHLY, CDR2 FYNNEI.